This entry lists 16 T cell receptor beta chains sequenced from one sample in a study of technical replicates of blood from several donors. Clones were sequenced by immunoSEQ multiplex PCR, and TCRdb holds only the in-frame ones, with some missing. The table lists fewer than 100,000 clones, 75% to 90% of them singletons. Material for sequencing was T cells isolated from PBMCs. The source of these receptors is a human donor in good health.

The CDR3 sequence is CASSLTRPGEVASGANVLTF. As DNA, the CDR3 is TGTGCCAGCAGCTTAACCCGGCCTGGGGAGGTAGCCTCTGGGGCCAACGTCCTGACTTTC. This rearrangement joins TRBV7-3 to TRBJ2-6; possibly TRBD2 for D (6 bases). The ends were cut back, 0 bases at V and 0 bases at J, with 18 bases in the middle. Germline V gives CDR1 SGHTA, CDR2 FQGTGA. This CDR3 region has 20 residues.

The J gene is TRBJ2-7, the V gene TRBV7-9; the D gene is possibly TRBD2 (6 bases). V lost 4 bases and J 2 bases, leaving 15 bases between the germline ends. Germline loops: CDR1 SEHNR, CDR2 FQNEAQ (reference sequence). The CDR3 runs 15 residues. In nucleotides, the CDR3 is TGTGCCAGCAGCTCCCCGAGCGGGCTGACCTACGAGCAGTACTTC. As protein: CASSSPSGLTYEQYF.

CDR3 sequence (DNA): TGTGCCAGCAGCTTTAAGGGGGCGGTAGGAGAGACCCAGTACTTC. Amino acids: CASSFKGAVGETQYF. The chain combines TRBV5-4 with TRBJ2-5; the match to TRBD1 covers 7 bases. This CDR3 contains 15 residues. Germline V CDR1 and CDR2: SGHNT, YYREEE (reference sequence). J lost 4 bases, V lost 2 bases, and 8 bases had no gene match.

The J gene is TRBJ1-1, the V gene TRBV27, with 7 bases that match TRBD1. V shed 5 bases and J 8 bases; nucleotides not matched to a gene: 17. The CDR3 is 16 amino acids. CDR1 and CDR2 (germline): MNHEY, SMNVEV (reference sequence). DNA of the CDR3: TGTGCCAGCAGTGAACCCCCCGGGACAGAGATTCCCGAAGCTTTCTTT. This gives the protein CASSEPPGTEIPEAFF.

The V and J genes are TRBV7-3 and TRBJ2-2; D is unresolved. Trimming pared 0 bases from V and 8 bases from J, leaving 7 bases between. The CDR3 runs 13 residues. The germline V gene encodes CDR1 SGHTA and CDR2 FQGTGA. CDR3 sequence reads: CASSLTASGELFF. DNA for the CDR3: TGTGCCAGCAGCTTAACAGCTTCTGGGGAGCTGTTTTTT.

This chain connects TRBV27 to TRBJ2-3, with 8 nucleotides matching TRBD1. There are 15 residues in the CDR3. V dropped 3 bases and J dropped 6; count of bases not matched to a gene: 8. Germline-derived CDR1 and CDR2 are MNHEY and SMNVEV (reference sequence). The CDR3 sequence is CASSFLGQGEDTQYF. CDR3 coding DNA: TGTGCCAGCAGTTTTCTCGGACAGGGCGAGGATACGCAGTATTTT.

Regarding this clone: A read error may produce the germline difference seen at one junction end. The gene calls are TRBV30 and TRBJ1-1; D is unclear. This CDR3 contains 12 residues. Germline V gene data show CDR1 as GTSNPN and CDR2 as SVGIG (reference sequence). The CDR3 DNA follows: TGTGCCTGCCCCTTTCGGACTGAAAAGCTTATCTTT. This sequence encodes CACPFRTEKLIF. Combining the CDR3 with reference TRBV30 and TRBJ1-1 gives the whole variable domain SQTIHQWPATLVQPVGSPLSLECTVEGTSNPNLYWYRQAAGRGLQLLFYSVGIGQISSEVPQNLSASRPQDRQFILSSKKLLLSDSGFYLCACPFRTEKLIFGQGTRLTVV.

The chain is built from TRBV29-1 and TRBJ2-3, with 10 bases lining up with TRBD2. This CDR3 has 15 amino acids. Per the germline V gene, CDR1 is SQVTM and CDR2 is ANQGSEA. J lost 4 bases, V lost 4 bases, and 8 bases had no gene match. The CDR3 bases are TGCAGCGTTGCCATAGCGGGAGGAGGTGCAGATACGCAGTATTTT. As protein: CSVAIAGGGADTQYF.

The V call is TRBV2, the J call TRBJ1-5, with 8 bases aligning to TRBD1. Germline CDR1 and CDR2: SNHLY and FYNNEI. The CDR3 is 14 amino acids. J was trimmed by 5 bases and V by 5 bases; bases with no gene match: 5. The CDR3 nucleotides read TGTGCCAGCAGTAGACAGGGGTTGGATCAGCCCCAGCATTTT. Its translation: CASSRQGLDQPQHF. Complete variable domain (other parts from reference TRBV2 and TRBJ1-5): EPEVTQTPSHQVTQMGQEVILRCVPISNHLYFYWYRQILGQKVEFLVSFYNNEISEKSEIFDDQFSVERPDGSNFTLKIRSTKLEDSAMYFCASSRQGLDQPQHFGDGTRLSIL.

This sequence joins TRBV18 and TRBJ1-5; maybe TRBD1 (5 bases). Germline values: CDR1 KGHSH, CDR2 LQKENI. Trimming took 4 bases from V and 6 from J, leaving 19 bases between them. The length of the CDR3 is 16 residues. CDR3 sequence reads: CASSQNPSGLGQPQHF. CDR3 in DNA: TGTGCCAGCTCACAGAATCCGTCAGGGTTAGGTCAGCCCCAGCATTTT.

V is TRBV6-5 and J is TRBJ1-2; 8 nucleotides match TRBD1. The CDR3 runs to 14 residues. CDR1 is MNHEY and CDR2 is SVGAGI in the germline V gene. After removal of 0 bases from V and 8 bases from J, the junction contained 5 bases not matched to a gene. The CDR3 nucleotides read TGTGCCAGCAGTTACTCGGGCAGGGGGCTAGGCTACACCTTC. It encodes CASSYSGRGLGYTF.

The DNA for the CDR3 is TGTGCCATCAGTCCCGGGACAGGCCAGTACAATGAGCAGTTCTTC. The encoded protein is CAISPGTGQYNEQFF. J is TRBJ2-1 and V is TRBV10-3, with TRBD1 matching over 8 bases. Germline CDR1 and CDR2: ENHRY and SYGVKD. This CDR3 comprises 15 residues. Unmatched junction bases numbered 7, after V lost 5 bases and J lost 4 bases.

The chain carries TRBV28 and TRBJ1-1; D is undetermined. Germline CDR1 and CDR2: MDHEN and SYDVKM. The CDR3 runs 13 residues. The ends were cut back, 4 bases at V and 7 bases at J, with 13 bases in the middle. Written as DNA, the CDR3 is TGTGCCAGCAGTTCGACAAGCTTAATTGAAGCTTTCTTT. Translation: CASSSTSLIEAFF.

This chain links TRBV5-4 with TRBJ2-2; D may be TRBD1 (7 bases). The CDR3 is 15 amino acids. In germline, CDR1 is SGHNT, CDR2 YYREEE (reference sequence). The germline V and J ends were trimmed by 3 bases and 2 bases, with 11 bases remaining between them. The CDR3 region is CASSWQGGNTGELFF. Written as DNA, the CDR3 is TGTGCCAGCAGCTGGCAGGGGGGAAACACCGGGGAGCTGTTTTTT.

J is TRBJ1-5 and V is TRBV27, with a possible D match to TRBD1 (5 bases). Germline values: CDR1 MNHEY, CDR2 SMNVEV (reference sequence). The germline V and J ends were trimmed by 6 bases and 8 bases, with 14 bases remaining between them. This CDR3 has 13 amino acids. CDR3 sequence reads: CASSRGPGEPQHF. The CDR3 nucleotides are TGTGCCAGCAGCCGGGGACCGGGGGAGCCCCAGCATTTT.

The gene calls are TRBV2 and TRBJ2-2; D may be TRBD2 (6 bases). This CDR3 region has 11 residues. CDR1 is SNHLY and CDR2 is FYNNEI in the germline V gene. Trimming pared 7 bases from V and 6 bases from J, leaving 6 bases between. The CDR3 reads CASTGAGELFF. In DNA, the CDR3 is TGTGCCAGCACGGGGGCCGGGGAGCTGTTTTTT.